This T cell receptor beta chain was found in a study of cytomegalovirus exposure and HLA in healthy donors. Findings and limits, study-wide: TCR beta sequences reportedly predicted most subjects' HLA-A and HLA-B alleles accurately. For most TCR beta V segments, an earlier analysis put the productive rate at about 90% or about 30% of the time. In a later analysis, CMV-associated beta chains were mostly HLA-associated, it appeared.

Notes on this clone: Antigen unknown.

The ends were cut back, 4 bases at V and 11 bases at J, with 11 bases in the middle. The germline CDR1 and CDR2 sequences are MNHEY and SVGAGI. The CDR3 spans 11 residues. The study ran its PCR with 60 Vbeta and 13 Jbeta primers. Sequenced by immunoSEQ multiplex PCR; TCRdb stores in-frame clones only, minus some. Among about 220,000 clones listed, about four fifths were seen once. Sequenced: PBMCs. This receptor was taken from a man in his forties in good health and CMV-seropositive. This chain joins TRBV6-5 and TRBJ1-1; D uncertain. This CDR3 reads CASSSLSSAFF. The CDR3 DNA follows: TGTGCCAGCAGTTCCTTGTCTTCGGCTTTCTTT.